The T cell receptor beta chain described here comes from a study of regulatory and conventional T cells in RAG deficiency. In regard to this clone: Antigen specificity is unknown.

Blood CD4+ CD25-low CD127-high conventional T cells supplied the genomic DNA template. Germline CDR1 LNHDA, CDR2 SQIVND (reference sequence). This CDR3 contains 16 residues. Trimming removed 0 bases from V and 7 bases from J, with 16 bases in between. Sequencing used immunoSEQ multiplex PCR; TCRdb keeps in-frame clones, though not all of them. The table includes 30,000 to 35,000 clones, about 76% detected once. The study's findings and limits: RAG-deficient patients showed markedly lower Shannon entropy and higher Simpson indices than control T-cell subsets. Omenn patients showed >90% Treg-Tconv overlap and shorter CDR3 lengths.

These same data were also listed under a study on regulatory T cells. That report notes: Primers: 52 TRBV forward and 13 TRBJ reverse. Regulatory T cells showed the strongest V-J pair restriction and V/J gene skewing among patient repertoires.

J is TRBJ1-5 and V is TRBV19, with unresolved D. Sequences were obtained from CD4+ effector T cells sorted from blood. The TCR sequence derives from a human donor in good health. In nucleotides, the CDR3 is TGTGCCAGTAGTATAGATCTCTTCCAGAGAGAACAGCCCCAGCATTTT. Translated, it gives CASSIDLFQREQPQHF.